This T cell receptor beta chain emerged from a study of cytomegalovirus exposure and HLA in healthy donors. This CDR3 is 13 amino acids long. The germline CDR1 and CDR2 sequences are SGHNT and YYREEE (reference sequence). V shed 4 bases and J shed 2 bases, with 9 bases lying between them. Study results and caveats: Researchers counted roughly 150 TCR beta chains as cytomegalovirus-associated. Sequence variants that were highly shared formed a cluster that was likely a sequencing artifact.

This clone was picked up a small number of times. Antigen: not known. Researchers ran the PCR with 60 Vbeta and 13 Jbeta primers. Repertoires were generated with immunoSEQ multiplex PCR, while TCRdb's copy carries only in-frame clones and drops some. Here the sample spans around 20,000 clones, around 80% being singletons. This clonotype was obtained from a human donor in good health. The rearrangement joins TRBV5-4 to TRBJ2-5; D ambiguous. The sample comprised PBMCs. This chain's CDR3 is CASSVRLQETQYF. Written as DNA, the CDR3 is TGTGCCAGCAGCGTTCGACTGCAAGAGACCCAGTACTTC.